Here is one TCR beta chain with its context. This sample is drawn from a study of blood T cell repertoires in COVID-19. At the level of the study: Specimens from acute and convalescent COVID-19 originated in the United States, Italy and Spain. The analysed material was cDNA or gDNA that came from T cells, B-cell-depleted T cells, or PBMCs.

Per the study methods: Scientists estimated how many nucleated cells there were by amplifying reference gene primers. The protocol was immunoSEQ multiplex PCR, while the TCRdb copy is restricted to in-frame clones and leaves out a portion. V and J calls and clone size are those listed in that table; D and trimming were worked out from the DNA. Here the sample spans approximately 480,000 clones, roughly nine tenths being singletons. The Seattle patients joined while their infection was active and were tracked longitudinally afterward. V trimming: 2 bases; J trimming: 9 bases; junction bases outside the gene matches: 4. CDR1 and CDR2 from the germline V gene are LNHNV and YYDKDF (reference sequence). The CDR3 loop spans 14 amino acids.

J is TRBJ2-2 and V is TRBV15, with 9 bases fitting TRBD1. The clonotype comes from a young man with COVID-19, enrolled during active disease. The sequenced sample consisted of peripheral blood. The CDR3 DNA reads TGTGCCACCAGCAGATTACAGGGGGCTTGGGAGCTGTTTTTT. Its translation is CATSRLQGAWELFF.